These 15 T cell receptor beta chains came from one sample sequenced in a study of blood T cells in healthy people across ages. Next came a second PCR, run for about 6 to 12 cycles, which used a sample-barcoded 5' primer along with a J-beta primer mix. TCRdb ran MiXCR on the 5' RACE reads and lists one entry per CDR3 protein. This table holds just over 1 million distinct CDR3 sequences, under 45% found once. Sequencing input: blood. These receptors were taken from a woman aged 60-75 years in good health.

CDR3 region: CASSFSGRTPQFF. Written as DNA, the CDR3 is TGTGCCAGCAGCTTTAGCGGGAGGACCCCGCAGTTCTTC. The chain couples TRBV7-3 to TRBJ2-1, with 10 bases lining up with TRBD2. V lost 3 bases, J lost 12 bases, and 5 bases stayed unmatched. Per germline, CDR1 SGHTA and CDR2 FQGTGA. This CDR3 has 13 residues.

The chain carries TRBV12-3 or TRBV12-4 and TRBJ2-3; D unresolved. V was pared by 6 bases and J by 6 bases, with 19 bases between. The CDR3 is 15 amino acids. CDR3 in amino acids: CASSNLQRLGDTQYF. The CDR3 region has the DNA TGTGCCAGCAGCAACCTTCAGCGCCTCGGGGATACGCAGTATTTT.

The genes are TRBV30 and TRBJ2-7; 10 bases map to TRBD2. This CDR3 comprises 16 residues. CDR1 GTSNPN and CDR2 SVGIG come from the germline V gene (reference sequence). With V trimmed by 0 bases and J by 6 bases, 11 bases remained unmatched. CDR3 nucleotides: TGTGCCTGGAGTGTATTAGCGGGAGGTCGGGGTCTCGAGCAGTACTTC. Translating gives CAWSVLAGGRGLEQYF.

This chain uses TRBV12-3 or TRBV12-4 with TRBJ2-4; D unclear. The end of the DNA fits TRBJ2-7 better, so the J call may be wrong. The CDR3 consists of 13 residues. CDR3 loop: CASTPMGSYEQYF. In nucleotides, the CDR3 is TGTGCCAGCACCCCAATGGGGTCCTACGAGCAGTACTTC.

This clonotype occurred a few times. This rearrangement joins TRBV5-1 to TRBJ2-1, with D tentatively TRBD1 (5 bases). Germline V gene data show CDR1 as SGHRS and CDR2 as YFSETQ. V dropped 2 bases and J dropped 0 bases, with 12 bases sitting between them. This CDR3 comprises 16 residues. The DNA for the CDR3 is TGCGCCAGCAGCTTTCAGGGCACCAGCTCCTACAATGAGCAGTTCTTC. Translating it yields CASSFQGTSSYNEQFF.

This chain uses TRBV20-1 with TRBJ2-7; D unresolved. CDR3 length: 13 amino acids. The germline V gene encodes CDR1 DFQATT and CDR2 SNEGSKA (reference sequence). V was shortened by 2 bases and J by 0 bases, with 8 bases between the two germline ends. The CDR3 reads CSARQSSSYEQYF. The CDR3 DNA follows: TGCAGTGCTAGACAGTCGAGCTCCTACGAGCAGTACTTC.

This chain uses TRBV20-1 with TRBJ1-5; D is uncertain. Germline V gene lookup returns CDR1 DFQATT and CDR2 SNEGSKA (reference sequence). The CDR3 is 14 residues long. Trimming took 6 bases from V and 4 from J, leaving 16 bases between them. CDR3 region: CSAQTGYPNQPQHF. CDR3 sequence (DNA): TGCAGTGCCCAGACTGGGTACCCAAATCAGCCCCAGCATTTT.

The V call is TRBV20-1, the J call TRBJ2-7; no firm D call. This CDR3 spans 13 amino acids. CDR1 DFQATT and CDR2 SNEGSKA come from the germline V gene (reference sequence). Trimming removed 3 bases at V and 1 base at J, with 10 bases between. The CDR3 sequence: CSASPDASYEQYF. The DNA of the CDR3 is TGCAGTGCTAGCCCGGACGCTTCCTACGAGCAGTACTTC.

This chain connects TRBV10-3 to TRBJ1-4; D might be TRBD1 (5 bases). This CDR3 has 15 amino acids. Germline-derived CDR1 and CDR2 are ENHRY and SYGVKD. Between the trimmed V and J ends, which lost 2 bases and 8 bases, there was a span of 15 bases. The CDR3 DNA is TGTGCCATCAGTGAGCGGGTTCAAGGGGACGAAAAACTGTTTTTT. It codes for CAISERVQGDEKLFF.

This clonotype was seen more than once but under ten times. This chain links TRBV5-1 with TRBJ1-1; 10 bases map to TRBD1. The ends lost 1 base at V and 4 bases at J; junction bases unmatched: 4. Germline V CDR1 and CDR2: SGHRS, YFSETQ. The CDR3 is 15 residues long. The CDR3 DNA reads TGCGCCAGCAGCTTGCGGACAGGGGGTGTCACTGAAGCTTTCTTT. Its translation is CASSLRTGGVTEAFF.

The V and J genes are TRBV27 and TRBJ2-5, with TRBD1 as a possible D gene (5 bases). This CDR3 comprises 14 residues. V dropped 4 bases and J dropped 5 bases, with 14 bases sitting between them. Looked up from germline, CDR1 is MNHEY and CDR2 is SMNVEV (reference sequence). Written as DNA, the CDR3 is TGTGCCAGCAGTTGGGGCCCCATCGGGGAGACCCAGTACTTC. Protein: CASSWGPIGETQYF.

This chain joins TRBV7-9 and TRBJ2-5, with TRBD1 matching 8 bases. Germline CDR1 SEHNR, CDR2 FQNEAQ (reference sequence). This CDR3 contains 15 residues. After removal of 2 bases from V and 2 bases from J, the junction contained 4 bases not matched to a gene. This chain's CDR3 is CASSLPRTGQETQYF. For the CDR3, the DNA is TGTGCCAGCAGCTTACCTCGGACAGGGCAAGAGACCCAGTACTTC. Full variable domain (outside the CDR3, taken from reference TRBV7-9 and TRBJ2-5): DTGVSQNPRHKITKRGQNVTFRCDPISEHNRLYWYRQTLGQGPEFLTYFQNEAQLEKSRLLSDRFSAERPKGSFSTLEIQRTEQGDSAMYLCASSLPRTGQETQYFGPGTRLLVL.

The CDR3 DNA is TGTGTGACGGGGGGCGGCGGCTCTGGAAACACCATATATTTT. Protein sequence: CVTGGGGSGNTIYF. The V call is TRBV28, the J call TRBJ1-3; perhaps TRBD1 as D (6 bases). The CDR3 consists of 14 residues. In germline, CDR1 is MDHEN, CDR2 SYDVKM.

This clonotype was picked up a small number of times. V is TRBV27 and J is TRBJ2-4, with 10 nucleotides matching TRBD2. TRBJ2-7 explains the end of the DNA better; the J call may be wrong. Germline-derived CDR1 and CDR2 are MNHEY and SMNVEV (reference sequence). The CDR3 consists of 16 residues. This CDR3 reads CASSLYTSGTHFEQYF. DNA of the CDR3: TGTGCCAGCAGTTTATATACTAGCGGGACCCATTTCGAGCAGTACTTC.

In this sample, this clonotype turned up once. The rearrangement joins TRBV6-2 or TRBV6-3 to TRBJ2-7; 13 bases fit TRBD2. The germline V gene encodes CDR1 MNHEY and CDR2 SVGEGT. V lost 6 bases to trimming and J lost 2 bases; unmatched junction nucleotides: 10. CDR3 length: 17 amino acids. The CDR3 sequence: CASRYRGLAGPAYEQYF. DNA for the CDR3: TGTGCCAGCAGGTACCGGGGACTAGCGGGACCCGCCTACGAGCAGTACTTC.